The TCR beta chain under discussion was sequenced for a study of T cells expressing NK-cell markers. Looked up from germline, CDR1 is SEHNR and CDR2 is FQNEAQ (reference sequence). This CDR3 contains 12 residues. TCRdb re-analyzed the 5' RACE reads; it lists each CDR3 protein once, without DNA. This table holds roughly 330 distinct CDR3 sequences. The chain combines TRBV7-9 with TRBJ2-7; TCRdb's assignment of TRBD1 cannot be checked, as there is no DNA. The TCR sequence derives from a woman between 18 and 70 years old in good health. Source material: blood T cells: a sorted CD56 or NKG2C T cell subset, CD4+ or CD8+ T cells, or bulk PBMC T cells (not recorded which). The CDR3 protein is CASSRGRYEQYF.